These 32 T cell receptor beta chains originate from one sample sequenced in a study of blood T cell repertoires in COVID-19. The assay was immunoSEQ multiplex PCR, and TCRdb's table has in-frame clones only and misses some. The sample yields a few hundred thousand clones, around 88% seen once. The sequencing input was peripheral blood. These receptors were obtained from a woman between 50 and 59 years old with acute or convalescent COVID-19.

The J gene is TRBJ1-3, the V gene TRBV21-1; the DNA was not compared with TRBD1, the D call given in the table. TRBV21-1 is shown as a pseudogene. CDR3 length: 18 amino acids. CDR3 nucleotides: TGTGCCAGCAGCAGAAAGGTAAGACAGTCCCCCTCTGGAAACACCATATATTTT. Protein: CASSRKVRQSPSGNTIYF.

This clone was seen a single time. The chain uses TRBV6-1 and TRBJ2-7; D is perhaps TRBD1 (5 bases). The germline V gene has CDR1 MNHNS and CDR2 SASEGT. The CDR3 covers 12 residues. Trimming pared 3 bases from V and 2 bases from J, leaving 5 bases between. In DNA, the CDR3 is TGTGCCAGCAGTGACAGGGCCTACGAGCAGTACGTC. This codes for CASSDRAYEQYV.

The gene calls are TRBV7-3 and TRBJ2-2, with 8 bases fitting TRBD2. The trim removed 1 base at V and 6 bases at J, leaving 13 bases unmatched. Germline V gene sequence: CDR1 SGHTA, CDR2 FQGTGA. CDR3 length: 18 amino acids. CDR3 amino acids: CASSLKAGGTRPAGELFF. For the CDR3, the DNA is TGTGCCAGCAGCTTAAAGGCCGGGGGGACTAGACCTGCCGGGGAGCTGTTTTTT.

The chain carries TRBV3-1 (or the pseudogene TRBV3-2) and TRBJ2-7; a possible D gene is TRBD2 (5 bases). V dropped 2 bases and J dropped 6 bases, with 11 bases sitting between them. The CDR3 loop spans 13 amino acids. Germline CDR1 is LGHDT and CDR2 is YNNKEL (reference sequence). Here the CDR3 DNA reads TGTGCCAGCAGCCAAAACCCCGCGGGCGAGCAGTACGTC. Translating gives CASSQNPAGEQYV.

This chain links TRBV18 with TRBJ2-1; 8 nucleotides agree with TRBD2. The germline CDR1 and CDR2 sequences are KGHSH and LQKENI. This CDR3 has 14 amino acids. After removal of 1 base from V and 5 bases from J, the junction contained 1 base not matched to a gene. The CDR3 here is CASSPRSGDNEQFF. The CDR3 DNA follows: TGTGCCAGCTCACCACGTAGCGGGGACAATGAGCAGTTCTTC.

The chain combines TRBV14 with TRBJ1-1, with TRBD1 as a possible D gene (6 bases). The V gene's germline CDR1 is SGHDN and CDR2 FVKESK. Deletions cut 4 bases from V and 4 bases from J, with 13 bases between. This CDR3 is 14 amino acids long. As DNA, the CDR3 is TGTGCCAGCAGCCCTCTCGGGGGGCTCACTGAAGCTTTCTTT. Its translation is CASSPLGGLTEAFF.

CDR3 sequence: CASSYKQGIYNEQFF. Written as DNA, the CDR3 is TGTGCCAGCAGTTACAAACAGGGGATCTACAATGAGCAGTTCTTC. This chain connects TRBV6-6 to TRBJ2-1; TRBD1 agrees at 7 bases. The CDR3 is 15 residues long. Germline V gives CDR1 MNHNY, CDR2 SVGAGI (reference sequence). The junction had 4 bases not matched to a gene; V was cut back by 2 bases and J by 3 bases.

A single count supports this clone. The chain couples TRBV6-5 to TRBJ2-1; D is unclear. This CDR3 spans 12 amino acids. V was trimmed by 6 bases and J by 10 bases, leaving 13 bases between them. Germline V gene data show CDR1 as MNHEY and CDR2 as SVGAGI. The DNA for the CDR3 is TGTGCCAGCAGCTCCCAGGATTACGAGCAGTTCTTC. Its translation: CASSSQDYEQFF.

This chain connects TRBV5-1 to TRBJ1-3; the D is unclear. V lost 0 bases, J lost 0 bases, and 10 bases lay in between. Germline CDR1 is SGHRS and CDR2 is YFSETQ. The CDR3 runs 16 residues. In nucleotides, the CDR3 is TGCGCCAGCAGCTTGGACAGCCCCCGCTCTGGAAACACCATATATTTT. Amino acid sequence: CASSLDSPRSGNTIYF.

The chain employs TRBV28 and TRBJ1-3, with 10 positions matching TRBD1. In germline, CDR1 is MDHEN, CDR2 SYDVKM. The CDR3 loop spans 15 amino acids. V gave up 6 bases and J gave up 3 bases; unmatched junction bases: 5. The chain's CDR3 is CASRGGDRGGNTIYF. The CDR3 DNA follows: TGTGCCAGCAGGGGGGGGGACAGGGGTGGAAACACCATATATTTT.

The genes are TRBV3-1 (or the pseudogene TRBV3-2) and TRBJ1-1, with TRBD1 identical over 10 bases. Germline V lookup: CDR1 LGHDT, CDR2 YNNKEL (reference sequence). The CDR3 consists of 14 residues. After removal of 4 bases from V and 4 bases from J, the junction contained 3 bases not matched to a gene. Here the CDR3 reads CASSPRDRGTEAFF. CDR3 nucleotide sequence: TGTGCCAGCAGCCCCCGGGACAGGGGCACTGAAGCTTTCTTT.

The V call is TRBV10-3, the J call TRBJ1-5; TRBD1 might be the D (6 bases). Trimming left V 3 bases short and J 1 base short, with 19 bases between. The CDR3 totals 18 residues. Germline assignment: CDR1 ENHRY and CDR2 SYGVKD. CDR3 in DNA: TGTGCCATCAGTGATTGGGCAGGGGCCGTAGGAAGCAATCAGCCCCAGCATTTT. It translates to CAISDWAGAVGSNQPQHF.

The J gene is TRBJ1-4, the V gene TRBV9; 8 bases are shared with TRBD1. In germline, CDR1 is SGDLS, CDR2 YYNGEE. V dropped 3 bases and J dropped 8; count of bases not matched to a gene: 9. CDR3 length: 15 residues. CDR3 sequence: CASSASGTGREKLFF. In DNA form, the CDR3 reads TGTGCCAGCAGCGCCTCCGGGACAGGACGGGAAAAACTGTTTTTT.

The V and J genes are TRBV24-1 and TRBJ2-5; TRBD1 might be the D (6 bases). CDR3 size: 14 residues. Germline assignment: CDR1 KGHDR and CDR2 SFDVKD. Trimming took 3 bases from V and 5 from J, leaving 12 bases between them. The CDR3, as DNA: TGTGCCACCAGTGATCGCAGGGGTGTTGAGACCCAGTACTTC. It specifies CATSDRRGVETQYF.

This clone came up a few times. The genes are TRBV28 and TRBJ1-4; D gene uncertain. V lost 6 bases and J lost 0, with 17 bases in between. The CDR3 extends over 17 amino acids. Germline V gene sequence: CDR1 MDHEN, CDR2 SYDVKM. The CDR3 DNA is TGTGCCAGCAGATACCCCGGGAATACAGCAACTAATGAAAAACTGTTTTTT. Translation gives CASRYPGNTATNEKLFF.

The V and J genes are TRBV29-1 and TRBJ2-7; weak D call: TRBD1 (6 bases). V was trimmed by 6 bases and J by 4 bases, leaving 16 bases between them. Germline V gives CDR1 SQVTM, CDR2 ANQGSEA. The CDR3 spans 13 residues. As DNA, the CDR3 is TGCAGCGTGATAAACCGGGACACTTACGAGCAGTACTTC. Its protein is CSVINRDTYEQYF.

This rearrangement joins TRBV4-3 to TRBJ2-6, with 7 bases identical to TRBD2. V lost 0 bases, J lost 0 bases, and 2 bases stayed unmatched. The CDR3 loop spans 17 amino acids. Germline V gene lookup returns CDR1 LGHNA and CDR2 YSLEER. The CDR3 DNA sequence: TGCGCCAGCAGCCAAGAACCGGGGGGCTCTGGGGCCAACGTCCTGACTTTC. Translation: CASSQEPGGSGANVLTF.

The J gene is TRBJ2-7, the V gene TRBV7-2; possible D gene TRBD2, 5 bases. CDR1 SGHTA and CDR2 FQGNSA come from the germline V gene. The CDR3 loop spans 14 amino acids. Trimming stripped 3 bases from V and 6 bases from J, with 15 bases between. CDR3 protein: CASSLDWGAAEQYV. Here the CDR3 DNA reads TGTGCCAGCAGCTTGGACTGGGGAGCGGCCGAGCAGTACGTC.

As regards this clone: The sample has other DNA sequences that encode this CDR3 too. The V call is TRBV24-1, the J call TRBJ1-2, with D hard to call. V was clipped by 4 bases and J by 4 bases, with 3 bases between them. The germline CDR1 and CDR2 sequences are KGHDR and SFDVKD. This CDR3 contains 11 residues. Here the CDR3 DNA reads TGTGCCACCAGTGACAGCTATGGCTACACCTTC. Translated: CATSDSYGYTF.

This clone was recorded only once. The chain is built from TRBV7-9 and TRBJ2-3; 9 bases are a match to TRBD2. Germline trimming cut 3 bases from V and 2 bases from J; bases unmatched to any gene: 3. Germline-derived CDR1 and CDR2 are SEHNR and FQNEAQ (reference sequence). The CDR3 is 15 amino acids. CDR3 sequence reads: CASSFVAGDTDTQYF. The CDR3 DNA is TGTGCCAGCAGCTTTGTAGCGGGGGACACAGATACGCAGTATTTT.

Here the CDR3 reads CASSRSEIYGYTF. CDR3 in DNA: TGTGCCAGCAGTCGCTCAGAAATCTATGGCTACACCTTC. This chain connects TRBV6-5 to TRBJ1-2; D gene ambiguous. Germline CDR1 is MNHEY and CDR2 is SVGAGI. The CDR3 sequence is 13 residues long. The germline V and J ends were trimmed by 5 bases and 4 bases, with 11 bases remaining between them.

This chain joins TRBV2 and TRBJ2-1; TRBD2 agrees at 10 bases. Germline CDR1 reads SNHLY; CDR2 reads FYNNEI. The CDR3 contains 14 residues. The ends lost 5 bases at V and 5 bases at J; junction bases unmatched: 3. This CDR3 is CASSSSGGDNEQFF. The CDR3 DNA reads TGTGCCAGCAGTTCCAGCGGGGGGGACAATGAGCAGTTCTTC.

The rearrangement links TRBV11-2 to TRBJ2-3, with 7 bases that match TRBD1. Trimming at V came to 4 bases and at J to 8 bases, leaving 9 bases not matched to a gene. The CDR3 runs 14 residues. Looked up from germline, CDR1 is SGHAT and CDR2 is FQNNGV. The CDR3 spells CASSSPLTGTTQYF. CDR3 in DNA: TGTGCCAGCAGCTCCCCATTGACAGGGACTACGCAGTATTTT.

The V and J genes are TRBV7-3 and TRBJ2-1; 9 bases align to TRBD2. Germline assignment: CDR1 SGHTA and CDR2 FQGTGA. V lost 8 bases and J lost 3; bases outside the gene matches: 2. The CDR3 consists of 13 residues. CDR3 DNA sequence: TGTGCCAGCGGGACTAGCATCTACAATGAGCAGTTCTTC. This sequence encodes CASGTSIYNEQFF.

The chain is built from TRBV29-1 and TRBJ1-4, with 8 bases lining up with TRBD1. The V and J ends lost 4 bases and 6 bases, in that order; junction bases with no gene match: 16. Germline values: CDR1 SQVTM, CDR2 ANQGSEA. The CDR3 is 17 residues long. The CDR3 nucleotides read TGCAGCGTTGTGTGGACAGGGAAGGTCTTACGGGATGAAAAACTGTTTTTT. Translated: CSVVWTGKVLRDEKLFF.

V gene TRBV25-1 combines with J gene TRBJ2-2; TRBD1 matches 12 bases. The CDR3 covers 16 residues. With 9 bases clipped from V and 7 bases from J, the junction kept 12 bases outside the gene matches. Germline-derived CDR1 and CDR2 are MGHDK and SYGVNS. CDR3 DNA sequence: TGTGCCAGTATGAATCCGGGACAGGGGGCAGGCGGGGAGCTGTTTTTT. It yields the protein CASMNPGQGAGGELFF.

This chain uses TRBV5-6 with TRBJ2-5; 7 bases are a match to TRBD2. Germline values: CDR1 SGHDT, CDR2 YYEEEE. The V gene end was trimmed by 3 bases and the J gene end by 7 bases; junction bases not matched to a gene: 12. The CDR3 covers 15 residues. CDR3 region: CASSSPGTNELTQYF. CDR3 nucleotide sequence: TGTGCCAGCAGCTCGCCGGGGACTAACGAGTTGACCCAGTACTTC.

The chain employs TRBV27 and TRBJ2-5, with D uncertain. Trimming took off 2 bases at V and 1 base at J, with 5 bases between the two ends. The CDR3 covers 13 residues. Germline CDR1 and CDR2: MNHEY and SMNVEV (reference sequence). In DNA form, the CDR3 reads TGTGCCAGCAGTTTAAACATCCAAGAGACCCAGTACTTC. The encoded protein is CASSLNIQETQYF.

This rearrangement joins TRBV19 to TRBJ2-1, with 12 bases that match TRBD2. The trim removed 5 bases at V and 7 bases at J, leaving 9 bases unmatched. Germline V gene data show CDR1 as LNHDA and CDR2 as SQIVND (reference sequence). The CDR3 consists of 16 residues. As DNA, the CDR3 is TGTGCCAGTAGTGGCTTTCTAGCGGGGGGGCTGAATGAGCAGTTCTTC. It translates to CASSGFLAGGLNEQFF. Combining the CDR3 with reference TRBV19 and TRBJ2-1 gives the whole variable domain DGGITQSPKYLFRKEGQNVTLSCEQNLNHDAMYWYRQDPGQGLRLIYYSQIVNDFQKGDIAEGYSVSREKKESFPLTVTSAQKNPTAFYLCASSGFLAGGLNEQFFGPGTRLTVL.

The chain uses TRBV27 and TRBJ2-7, with D unresolved. The length of the CDR3 is 14 residues. V dropped 0 bases and J dropped 5 bases, with 11 bases sitting between them. Germline V lookup: CDR1 MNHEY, CDR2 SMNVEV (reference sequence). The CDR3 spells CASSLSPSHHEQYV. CDR3 bases: TGTGCCAGCAGTTTATCGCCCAGTCACCACGAGCAGTACGTC.

This chain uses TRBV6-2 or TRBV6-3 with TRBJ2-7, with D hard to call. The CDR3 spans 15 residues. Germline assignment: CDR1 MNHEY and CDR2 SVGEGT. With 3 bases removed from V and 5 bases from J, the gap between germline ends came to 17 bases. The chain's CDR3 is CASSYLRSPEDEQYF. DNA for the CDR3: TGTGCCAGCAGTTATTTGAGGTCGCCCGAAGACGAGCAGTACTTC.

J is TRBJ1-2 and V is TRBV6-6; 7 bases map to TRBD1. The CDR3 is 15 amino acids. Germline lookup yields CDR1 MNHNY and CDR2 SVGAGI (reference sequence). The V gene end was trimmed by 5 bases and the J gene end by 6 bases; junction bases not matched to a gene: 12. CDR3 DNA: TGTGCCAGCAGTGGAGTGACAGGGATTCTGGATGGCTACACCTTC. This translates into CASSGVTGILDGYTF.